This T cell receptor (beta chain) was identified in a study of T cells after posttransplantation cyclophosphamide. Broader study findings: Recipient CMV seropositivity and CMV reactivation strongly tracked TRB clonality. Tissue-infiltrating T cells from skin or gut overlapped little with blood T cells.

This CDR3 comprises 17 residues. Per the germline V gene, CDR1 is SGHDT and CDR2 is YYEEEE. V shed 0 bases and J 3 bases; nucleotides not matched to a gene: 10. The naive gate required viable CD3+CD4+ or CD3+CD8+ cells with CCR7+CD45RA+CD45RO-CD95-CD27+CD28+ phenotype. Remarks on this clone: What it recognizes is unknown.

The repertoire was sequenced with immunoSEQ multiplex PCR; TCRdb's copy has only in-frame clones and lacks some. The sample shows roughly 30,000 clones, 75% to 95% of them seen only once. The sequenced sample was naive CD4+ T cells sorted from blood. The chain links TRBV5-6 to TRBJ1-2; TRBD1 agrees at 8 bases. The receptor comes from a man younger than 40 in good health and a related stem cell transplant donor. For the CDR3, the DNA is TGTGCCAGCAGCTTGGGCACAGGGGGGTTAAAGGACTATGGCTACACCTTC. Amino acids: CASSLGTGGLKDYGYTF.